What follows are 23 T cell receptor beta chains derived from one specimen sequenced in a study of shared clonotypes between healthy human individuals. Sequencing was performed with immunoSEQ multiplex PCR; in TCRdb, only in-frame clones are kept and a portion is missing. This table holds over 2 million clones, 95% found once. The sample consisted of naive CD4+ T cells sorted from blood. This sample's subset: CD45RA+ positively selected. The receptors here all came from a man between 18 and 29 years old in good health.

The V and J genes are TRBV30 and TRBJ1-6; D ambiguous. Per germline, CDR1 GTSNPN and CDR2 SVGIG (reference sequence). The CDR3 is 14 residues long. Trimming removed 0 bases from V and 14 bases from J, with 17 bases in between. The CDR3 region is CAWSVRQGKSALHF. For the CDR3, the DNA is TGTGCCTGGAGTGTACGTCAAGGGAAAAGTGCCCTCCACTTT.

Details on this clone: Other DNA sequences in the same sample also yield this CDR3. The rearrangement joins TRBV7-9 to TRBJ1-3; 7 nucleotides agree with TRBD1. The CDR3 covers 14 residues. The V gene end was trimmed by 4 bases and the J gene end by 4 bases; junction bases not matched to a gene: 4. Germline V gene data show CDR1 as SEHNR and CDR2 as FQNEAQ (reference sequence). CDR3 amino acids: CASSSTGTGNTIYF. In DNA, the CDR3 is TGTGCCAGCAGCTCGACAGGGACAGGAAACACCATATATTTT.

This sequence joins TRBV25-1 and TRBJ1-5; tentative D call: TRBD1 (6 bases). Germline CDR1 is MGHDK and CDR2 is SYGVNS. CDR3 size: 14 residues. The ends were cut back, 4 bases at V and 9 bases at J, with 16 bases in the middle. The CDR3 sequence: CASSGTGPAGPQHF. CDR3 DNA: TGTGCCAGCAGTGGAACAGGGCCCGCCGGGCCCCAGCATTTT.

The chain is built from TRBV28 and TRBJ2-1, with 9 bases matching TRBD2. J lost 0 bases, V lost 3 bases, and 15 bases had no gene match. Germline CDR1 is MDHEN and CDR2 is SYDVKM. This CDR3 region has 20 residues. The CDR3 bases are TGTGCCAGCAGTTTCTTGCCTAGCGGGGCCACTTTGAGCTCCTACAATGAGCAGTTCTTC. This translates into CASSFLPSGATLSSYNEQFF.

V usage is TRBV18 and J usage is TRBJ1-2; a weak D match, TRBD1 (5 bases). This CDR3 contains 13 residues. Trimming left V 4 bases short and J 4 bases short, with 10 bases between. Looked up from germline, CDR1 is KGHSH and CDR2 is LQKENI. The CDR3: CASSHGAFYGYTF. In nucleotides, the CDR3 is TGTGCCAGCTCACACGGGGCTTTCTATGGCTACACCTTC.

CDR3 DNA: TGTGCCAGCAGGACAGGGAGCTCCGAAAAACTGTTTTTT. Protein: CASRTGSSEKLFF. The rearrangement uses TRBV19 and TRBJ1-4; 8 bases align to TRBD1. The CDR3 is 13 amino acids. After removal of 9 bases from V and 8 bases from J, the junction contained 8 bases not matched to a gene. CDR1 is LNHDA and CDR2 is SQIVND in the germline V gene (reference sequence).

As to this clone: Other nucleotide sequences in the sample specify the same CDR3. The gene calls are TRBV2 and TRBJ2-7; D unclear. V lost 6 bases and J lost 1, with 7 bases in between. This CDR3 spans 12 amino acids. Germline values: CDR1 SNHLY, CDR2 FYNNEI. CDR3 nucleotides: TGTGCCAGCAGCCGGCAATCCTACGAGCAGTACTTC. Translating gives CASSRQSYEQYF.

This chain links TRBV6-5 with TRBJ1-5; D remains ambiguous. Germline V gives CDR1 MNHEY, CDR2 SVGAGI. With 5 bases removed from V and 5 bases from J, the gap between germline ends came to 13 bases. CDR3 length equals 14 residues. This CDR3 reads CASSPSSRHQPQHF. DNA of the CDR3: TGTGCCAGCAGTCCGTCGTCAAGGCATCAGCCCCAGCATTTT.

The V gene is TRBV7-2, the J gene TRBJ1-2; tentatively, D is TRBD1 (6 bases). Germline CDR1 is SGHTA and CDR2 is FQGNSA. V dropped 2 bases and J dropped 4 bases, with 14 bases sitting between them. The CDR3 consists of 15 residues. This chain's CDR3 is CASSLPIGGRYGYTF. CDR3 DNA sequence: TGTGCCAGCAGCTTACCTATCGGGGGCCGCTATGGCTACACCTTC. The variable domain in full, with the rest retrieved from reference TRBV7-2 and TRBJ1-2, is GAGVSQSPSNKVTEKGKDVELRCDPISGHTALYWYRQSLGQGLEFLIYFQGNSAPDKSGLPSDRFSAERTGGSVSTLTIQRTQQEDSAVYLCASSLPIGGRYGYTFGSGTRLTVV.

Points on this clone: Other nucleotide sequences in the sample specify the same CDR3. J is TRBJ2-6 and V is TRBV30; D unclear. Trimming pared 5 bases from V and 0 bases from J, leaving 5 bases between. CDR3 size: 13 residues. The germline V gene has CDR1 GTSNPN and CDR2 SVGIG (reference sequence). The CDR3 nucleotides are TGTGCCTGGGGGCTCTCTGGGGCCAACGTCCTGACTTTC. This codes for CAWGLSGANVLTF.

V usage is TRBV10-3 and J usage is TRBJ2-5; a weak D match, TRBD1 (6 bases). The CDR3 is made up of 15 amino acids. Trimming removed 3 bases at V and 1 base at J, with 12 bases between. Germline CDR1 and CDR2: ENHRY and SYGVKD. The CDR3 reads CAISEGNRVQETQYF. The DNA of the CDR3 is TGTGCCATCAGTGAAGGGAACAGGGTCCAAGAGACCCAGTACTTC.

The chain is built from TRBV6-1 and TRBJ2-4; a weak D match, TRBD1 (6 bases). The ends were cut back, 3 bases at V and 3 bases at J, with 21 bases in the middle. CDR1 and CDR2 (germline): MNHNS, SASEGT. This CDR3 contains 18 residues. As DNA, the CDR3 is TGTGCCAGCAGTGAGAGGGACCGAGCAGGGGCTAGCAAAAACATTCAGTACTTC. It yields the protein CASSERDRAGASKNIQYF.

This rearrangement joins TRBV7-2 to TRBJ1-3; D is perhaps TRBD1 (6 bases). The germline V gene encodes CDR1 SGHTA and CDR2 FQGNSA. Trimming shortened V by 6 bases and J by 4 bases, and 16 bases separated the two germline ends. CDR3 length equals 15 residues. The CDR3 protein is CASSISGGPGNTIYF. CDR3 nucleotide sequence: TGTGCCAGCAGTATTAGTGGGGGGCCAGGAAACACCATATATTTT.

CDR3 in amino acids: CASSPPGLARNEQFF. The CDR3 DNA follows: TGTGCCAGCAGCCCCCCGGGACTAGCGAGGAATGAGCAGTTCTTC. This chain joins TRBV28 and TRBJ2-1; 10 bases align to TRBD2. Unmatched junction bases numbered 9, after V lost 6 bases and J lost 7 bases. The CDR3 has 15 residues. Per the germline V gene, CDR1 is MDHEN and CDR2 is SYDVKM.

V gene TRBV6-5 combines with J gene TRBJ2-7; the match to TRBD1 covers 12 bases. Germline lookup yields CDR1 MNHEY and CDR2 SVGAGI. CDR3 length equals 15 residues. The V gene end was trimmed by 6 bases and the J gene end by 9 bases; junction bases not matched to a gene: 12. The CDR3 loop reads CASRQPGTGGGVQYF. CDR3 nucleotide sequence: TGTGCCAGCAGACAGCCGGGGACAGGGGGCGGAGTGCAGTACTTC.

The chain links TRBV4-3 to TRBJ2-7, with a weak D call TRBD2 (5 bases). The CDR3 runs to 13 residues. Trimming stripped 3 bases from V and 6 bases from J, with 12 bases between. Germline loops: CDR1 LGHNA, CDR2 YSLEER. CDR3 protein: CASSQDSWREQYF. Here the CDR3 DNA reads TGCGCCAGCAGCCAGGACTCGTGGCGCGAGCAGTACTTC.

This chain uses TRBV11-1 with TRBJ2-1; possible D gene TRBD1, 6 bases. This CDR3 comprises 14 residues. V lost 4 bases, J lost 5 bases, and 12 bases lay in between. Per the germline V gene, CDR1 is SGHAT and CDR2 is FQDESV (reference sequence). CDR3 region: CASSSWTDDNEQFF. Here the CDR3 DNA reads TGTGCCAGCAGCTCCTGGACAGATGACAATGAGCAGTTCTTC.

The V and J genes are TRBV27 and TRBJ2-7; a weak D match, TRBD2 (5 bases). Germline V lookup: CDR1 MNHEY, CDR2 SMNVEV (reference sequence). There are 12 residues in the CDR3. V was trimmed by 5 bases and J by 7 bases, leaving 12 bases between them. The CDR3 protein is CASSPPRGEQYF. The CDR3 bases are TGTGCCAGCAGTCCCCCCCGAGGGGAGCAGTACTTC.

The chain uses TRBV5-5 and TRBJ1-2, with a weak D call TRBD1 (6 bases). V was shortened by 4 bases and J by 8 bases, with 21 bases between the two germline ends. The CDR3 loop spans 15 amino acids. Germline V gives CDR1 SGHKS, CDR2 YYEKEE (reference sequence). CDR3: CASSHSGTLPVGYTF. The CDR3 coding sequence is TGTGCCAGCAGCCACTCCGGGACACTTCCTGTCGGCTACACCTTC.

Concerning this clone: Germline and junction disagree at one end, which may indicate a read error. V usage is TRBV18 and J usage is TRBJ1-1; D uncertain. The CDR3 is 17 residues long. In germline, CDR1 is KGHSH, CDR2 LQKENI. The CDR3 sequence is CASSGIATSLANTEAFF. The CDR3 bases are TGTGCCAGCTCAGGAATAGCCACGTCGCTAGCGAACACTGAGGCTTTCTTT.

This clone was seen once. The chain couples TRBV18 to TRBJ1-3; D remains ambiguous. Germline CDR1 and CDR2: KGHSH and LQKENI. This CDR3 is built from 15 residues. V was pared by 1 base and J by 2 bases, with 9 bases between. CDR3 sequence reads: CASSPLGQAGNTIYF. CDR3 coding DNA: TGTGCCAGCTCACCACTTGGCCAAGCTGGAAACACCATATATTTT.

CDR3 sequence: CASSSTGINQPQHF. In DNA form, the CDR3 reads TGTGCCAGCAGCTCGACAGGGATCAATCAGCCCCAGCATTTT. The V gene is TRBV5-6, the J gene TRBJ1-5, with TRBD1 matching over 7 bases. This CDR3 is built from 14 residues. Germline V gene lookup returns CDR1 SGHDT and CDR2 YYEEEE. V was pared by 3 bases and J by 3 bases, with 3 bases of the junction left unmatched. Filled out from reference TRBV5-6 and TRBJ1-5, the complete variable domain reads DAGVTQSPTHLIKTRGQQVTLRCSPKSGHDTVSWYQQALGQGPQFIFQYYEEEERQRGNFPDRFSGHQFPNYSSELNVNALLLGDSALYLCASSSTGINQPQHFGDGTRLSIL.

A single count supports this clone. The chain joins TRBV27 to TRBJ2-2, with D perhaps matching TRBD1 or TRBD2 (5 bases each). The CDR3 sequence is 15 residues long. Germline CDR1 is MNHEY and CDR2 is SMNVEV (reference sequence). Trimming pared 3 bases from V and 6 bases from J, leaving 14 bases between. CDR3 residues: CASSLLGTAAGELFF. The CDR3 DNA follows: TGTGCCAGCAGTTTGTTGGGGACGGCCGCCGGGGAGCTGTTTTTT.